Following are 4 T cell receptor beta chains from one sample sequenced in a study of glioma-infiltrating T cells. Using RNA template, CDR3s of TCR alpha and beta were amplified with iRepertoire arm-PCR. Each CDR3 protein is one row after TCRdb ran MiXCR on the multiplex PCR reads. In the table there are under 200,000 distinct CDR3 sequences, about 46% of which are singletons. Material: glioma tissue, nonneoplastic brain tissue, or PBMCs (not recorded which). The source is a human donor with low-grade glioma or glioblastoma, undergoing nonglioma brain surgery, or in good health (not recorded which).

This clonotype was found once. J is TRBJ2-5 and V is TRBV20-1, with TRBD2 matching over 8 bases. V lost 2 bases, J lost 2 bases, and 7 bases stayed unmatched. The CDR3 covers 15 residues. Germline V lookup: CDR1 DFQATT, CDR2 SNEGSKA (reference sequence). The DNA of the CDR3 is TGCAGTGCTAGAAATACCTCTAGCGGGCAAGAGACCCAGTACTTC. It codes for CSARNTSSGQETQYF.

This clonotype was seen many times. J is TRBJ1-1 and V is TRBV28, with D possibly matching TRBD1 (5 bases). The CDR3 has 15 amino acids. V gave up 5 bases and J gave up 2 bases, with 15 bases separating them. CDR1 MDHEN and CDR2 SYDVKM come from the germline V gene. CDR3 residues: CASSRFTGTNTEAFF. In DNA form, the CDR3 reads TGTGCCAGCAGTCGCTTCACGGGGACCAACACTGAAGCTTTCTTT.

Ten or more counts support this clonotype. The CDR3 DNA reads as TGTGCCTCGGGCCCGACTGGGGCCAACGTCCTGACTTTC. Its translation: CASGPTGANVLTF. V is TRBV6-1 and J is TRBJ2-6; D gene ambiguous. V was cut by 11 bases and J by 2 bases, with 10 bases left in between. CDR3 size: 13 residues. Germline CDR1 and CDR2: MNHNS and SASEGT.

Note on this clonotype: This may stem from a read error, because a much larger clone lies one nucleotide away. The chain recombines TRBV28 with TRBJ2-5; 14 bases fit TRBD2. Germline loops: CDR1 MDHEN, CDR2 SYDVKM. The CDR3 consists of 18 residues. Here the CDR3 reads CASSPSPTSGRGKGTKYF. The CDR3 DNA is TGTGCCAGCAGCCCTTCTCCGACTAGCGGGAGGGGTAAGGGGACCAAGTACTTC.